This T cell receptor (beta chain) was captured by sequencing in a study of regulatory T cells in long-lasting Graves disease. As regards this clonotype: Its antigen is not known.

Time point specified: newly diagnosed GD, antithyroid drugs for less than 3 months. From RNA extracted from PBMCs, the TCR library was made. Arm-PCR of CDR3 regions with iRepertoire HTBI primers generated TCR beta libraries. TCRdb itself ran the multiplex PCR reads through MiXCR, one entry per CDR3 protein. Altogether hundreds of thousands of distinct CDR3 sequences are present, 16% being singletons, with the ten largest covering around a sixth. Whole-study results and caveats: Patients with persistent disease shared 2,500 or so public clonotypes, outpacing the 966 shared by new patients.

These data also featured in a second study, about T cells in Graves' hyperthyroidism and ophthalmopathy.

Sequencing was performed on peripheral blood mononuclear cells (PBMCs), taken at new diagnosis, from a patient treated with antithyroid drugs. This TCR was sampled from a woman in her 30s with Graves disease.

CDR3 in amino acids: CASSLWGTEQETQYF. CDR3 coding DNA: TGTGCCAGCAGCTTATGGGGGACAGAACAAGAGACCCAGTACTTC. V gene TRBV7-9 combines with J gene TRBJ2-5; TRBD1 agrees at 7 bases. Looked up from germline, CDR1 is SEHNR and CDR2 is FQNEAQ (reference sequence). V shed 2 bases and J 2 bases; nucleotides not matched to a gene: 5. CDR3 length: 15 amino acids.